The 25 T cell receptor beta chains presented below share a single source sample, sequenced in a study of beta chain features in type 1 diabetes. The study reverse transcribed the entire isolated RNA, so it sequenced expressed TCRB transcripts. The method was immunoSEQ multiplex PCR; TCRdb's version includes in-frame clones alone and lacks a portion of them. The data show 250,000 to 400,000 clones, about 15% seen once. The sequenced sample consisted of central memory CD4+ T cells from blood. These receptors originate from a man younger than 45 in good health.

This clone was observed a few times. The chain joins TRBV6-1 to TRBJ1-3; the D gene is possibly TRBD1 (5 bases). CDR1 is MNHNS, CDR2 SASEGT, per germline. Trimming took off 6 bases at V and 0 bases at J, with 12 bases between the two ends. The CDR3 has 15 residues. The CDR3 DNA follows: TGTGCCAGCAGCCAGGGCCTCAGCTCTGGAAACACCATATATTTT. Translating it yields CASSQGLSSGNTIYF.

This clone has more than one count but fewer than ten. This rearrangement joins TRBV6-5 to TRBJ1-4; a weak D match, TRBD1 (5 bases). Germline-derived CDR1 and CDR2 are MNHEY and SVGAGI. V lost 0 bases and J 7 bases, leaving 15 bases between the germline ends. The CDR3 contains 16 residues. CDR3 in amino acids: CASSYSGPGQGEKLFF. DNA of the CDR3: TGTGCCAGCAGTTACTCGGGCCCCGGGCAGGGTGAAAAACTGTTTTTT.

This clone was picked up many times. CDR3 coding DNA: TGTGCCAGTAATTTACCGGGGACAAACACTGAAGCTTTCTTT. Translation gives CASNLPGTNTEAFF. The V gene is TRBV19, the J gene TRBJ1-1; a weak D match, TRBD1 (6 bases). Trimming cost V 7 bases and J 2 bases, with 14 bases left between them. The V gene's germline CDR1 is LNHDA and CDR2 SQIVND (reference sequence). The CDR3 is 14 amino acids.

The chain has TRBV7-9 and TRBJ1-1, with D unclear. Trimming took off 0 bases at V and 5 bases at J, with 13 bases between the two ends. The germline V gene has CDR1 SEHNR and CDR2 FQNEAQ (reference sequence). The CDR3 is made up of 15 amino acids. The CDR3 region is CASSLASGGWTEAFF. The CDR3 region has the DNA TGTGCCAGCAGCTTAGCGTCGGGTGGTTGGACTGAAGCTTTCTTT.

The rearrangement uses TRBV6-1 and TRBJ2-1; D may be TRBD1 (5 bases). The CDR3 extends over 11 amino acids. V lost 4 bases and J lost 10, with 8 bases in between. Germline V CDR1 and CDR2: MNHNS, SASEGT. The CDR3 DNA is TGTGCCAGCAGTGGTAGACAGGAGCAGTTCTTC. Amino acids: CASSGRQEQFF.

This clone was seen repeatedly, ten times or more. The gene calls are TRBV7-9 and TRBJ2-3, with a weak D call TRBD2 (6 bases). In germline, CDR1 is SEHNR, CDR2 FQNEAQ (reference sequence). The CDR3 has 15 amino acids. Trimming cost V 5 bases and J 5 bases, with 17 bases left between them. The CDR3 sequence is CASSVASGGKDTQYF. CDR3 in DNA: TGTGCCAGCAGCGTTGCTAGTGGGGGGAAAGATACGCAGTATTTT.

This sequence joins TRBV4-3 and TRBJ1-2; D not certain. The CDR3 covers 14 residues. The germline V gene has CDR1 LGHNA and CDR2 YSLEER. V lost 1 base to trimming and J lost 3 bases, with 9 bases between them. CDR3 loop: CASSQVRGDYGYTF. The CDR3 DNA follows: TGCGCCAGCAGCCAAGTACGCGGAGACTATGGCTACACCTTC.

The V and J genes are TRBV7-8 and TRBJ2-3; TRBD2 matches 7 bases. This CDR3 comprises 14 residues. Germline V lookup: CDR1 SGHVS, CDR2 FQNEAQ. V lost 5 bases, J lost 3 bases, and 5 bases stayed unmatched. CDR3 sequence reads: CASSSGLVTDTQYF. The CDR3 coding sequence is TGTGCCAGCAGCAGCGGACTAGTAACAGATACGCAGTATTTT. The whole variable domain, filled in from reference TRBV7-8 and TRBJ2-3, reads GAGVSQSPRYKVAKRGQDVALRCDPISGHVSLFWYQQALGQGPEFLTYFQNEAQLDKSGLPSDRFFAERPEGSVSTLKIQRTQQEDSAVYLCASSSGLVTDTQYFGPGTRLTVL.

This clone was observed a few times. This chain joins TRBV19 and TRBJ1-3, with a tentative D call TRBD1 (5 bases). The CDR3 covers 15 residues. V lost 7 bases to trimming and J lost 1 base, with 14 bases between them. CDR1 is LNHDA, CDR2 SQIVND, per germline (reference sequence). CDR3 sequence (DNA): TGTGCCAGTACCCCTGCCGGGACTTCTGGAAACACCATATATTTT. Amino acid sequence: CASTPAGTSGNTIYF.

The rearrangement joins TRBV18 to TRBJ2-7, with TRBD2 matching over 7 bases. Looked up from germline, CDR1 is KGHSH and CDR2 is LQKENI. The CDR3 extends over 18 amino acids. V dropped 6 bases and J dropped 0; count of bases not matched to a gene: 17. The CDR3, as DNA: TGTGCCAGCTCCGAAGGGCTAGCGGAGGAGGGATTCTCCTACGAGCAGTACGTC. Amino acids: CASSEGLAEEGFSYEQYV.

The chain joins TRBV7-3 to TRBJ1-2; TRBD1 might be the D (5 bases). CDR1 is SGHTA and CDR2 is FQGTGA in the germline V gene. Trimming left V 2 bases short and J 4 bases short, with 14 bases between. The CDR3 extends over 15 amino acids. CDR3 protein: CASSLAAGQSYGYTF. The CDR3 nucleotides are TGTGCCAGCAGCTTAGCCGCGGGGCAGAGCTATGGCTACACCTTC.

This rearrangement joins TRBV6-5 to TRBJ1-1, with D uncertain. Germline-derived CDR1 and CDR2 are MNHEY and SVGAGI. This CDR3 contains 13 residues. V was pared by 2 bases and J by 6 bases, with 10 bases between. In DNA form, the CDR3 reads TGTGCCAGCAGTTACAGGTTGCGAGCTGAAGCTTTCTTT. Translating it yields CASSYRLRAEAFF.

This clone was observed at least ten times. The V call is TRBV15, the J call TRBJ1-2, with a weak D call TRBD1 (6 bases). The V end lost 0 bases, the J end lost 4 bases, and 15 bases lay between the germline ends. Per germline, CDR1 LNHNV and CDR2 YYDKDF (reference sequence). CDR3 size: 16 residues. This CDR3 is CATSRDILTGSYGYTF. The DNA for the CDR3 is TGTGCCACCAGCAGAGATATACTAACAGGGTCCTATGGCTACACCTTC.

The chain combines TRBV11-3 with TRBJ2-3; D is uncertain. Germline V gives CDR1 SGHNT, CDR2 YENEEA. This CDR3 has 14 amino acids. V was shortened by 7 bases and J by 0 bases, with 11 bases between the two germline ends. This CDR3 is CASKEFTSTDTQYF. CDR3 DNA: TGTGCCAGCAAGGAGTTTACTAGCACAGATACGCAGTATTTT.

The genes are TRBV6-1 and TRBJ2-7; no clear D gene. V shed 7 bases and J shed 2 bases, with 12 bases lying between them. This CDR3 region has 13 residues. Germline V gene data show CDR1 as MNHNS and CDR2 as SASEGT. In nucleotides, the CDR3 is TGTGCCAGCACCGTAAGATCGACCTACGAGCAGTACTTC. Translating it yields CASTVRSTYEQYF.

This clone turned up a few times. For the CDR3, the DNA is TGTGCCAGCAGAACCCAACAGGGTTCCTACGAGCAGTACGTC. Translated, it gives CASRTQQGSYEQYV. This chain joins TRBV6-6 and TRBJ2-7; possibly TRBD1 for D (6 bases). Trimming cost V 6 bases and J 1 base, with 13 bases left between them. The germline gives CDR1 MNHNY, CDR2 SVGAGI (reference sequence). The CDR3 spans 14 residues.

This clone was counted between two and nine times. The chain joins TRBV7-9 to TRBJ1-1; D call uncertain. Trimming cost V 5 bases and J 5 bases, with 12 bases left between them. Germline CDR1 is SEHNR and CDR2 is FQNEAQ (reference sequence). The CDR3 has 13 residues. CDR3 residues: CASSHRTDTEAFF. The CDR3, as DNA: TGTGCCAGCAGCCACCGGACTGATACTGAAGCTTTCTTT. The whole variable domain, remainder taken from reference TRBV7-9 and TRBJ1-1, is DTGVSQNPRHKITKRGQNVTFRCDPISEHNRLYWYRQTLGQGPEFLTYFQNEAQLEKSRLLSDRFSAERPKGSFSTLEIQRTEQGDSAMYLCASSHRTDTEAFFGQGTRLTVV.

This clone was seen a handful of times. This chain connects TRBV19 to TRBJ2-6; D ambiguous. Germline V CDR1 and CDR2: LNHDA, SQIVND (reference sequence). This CDR3 region has 13 residues. V lost 3 bases and J 4 bases, leaving 4 bases between the germline ends. The CDR3 DNA follows: TGTGCCAGTAGTATCCCAGGGGCCAACGTCCTGACTTTC. Protein: CASSIPGANVLTF.

The chain employs TRBV18 and TRBJ1-5, with D perhaps TRBD1 (5 bases). Trimming stripped 4 bases from V and 2 bases from J, with 9 bases between. This CDR3 region has 14 residues. Germline loops: CDR1 KGHSH, CDR2 LQKENI. The CDR3 DNA is TGTGCCAGCTCACTGGGGCAGGGCAATCAGCCCCAGCATTTT. It yields the protein CASSLGQGNQPQHF.

The chain joins TRBV25-1 to TRBJ1-2; tentative D call: TRBD1 (5 bases). The length of the CDR3 is 13 residues. Germline V CDR1 and CDR2: MGHDK, SYGVNS. The V and J ends lost 4 bases and 5 bases respectively, with 11 bases between them. The chain's CDR3 is CASSGGTDYGYTF. The CDR3 nucleotides read TGTGCCAGCAGTGGGGGGACGGATTATGGCTACACCTTC.

The CDR3 sequence is CASSFVLAGGSDTQYF. CDR3 coding DNA: TGTGCCAGCAGCTTTGTGTTAGCGGGGGGGTCTGATACGCAGTATTTT. V is TRBV5-6 and J is TRBJ2-3, with 11 bases that match TRBD2. V was clipped by 2 bases and J by 6 bases; unmatched bases: 8. The CDR3 contains 16 residues. The germline CDR1 and CDR2 sequences are SGHDT and YYEEEE. The full variable domain, in which reference TRBV5-6 and TRBJ2-3 provide the parts outside the CDR3, is DAGVTQSPTHLIKTRGQQVTLRCSPKSGHDTVSWYQQALGQGPQFIFQYYEEEERQRGNFPDRFSGHQFPNYSSELNVNALLLGDSALYLCASSFVLAGGSDTQYFGPGTRLTVL.

In this sample, this clone turned up many times. The V call is TRBV5-4, the J call TRBJ2-7; 11 bases are shared with TRBD2. Germline CDR1 is SGHNT and CDR2 is YYREEE (reference sequence). The CDR3 spans 14 residues. Trimming removed 5 bases from V and 4 bases from J; junction bases left unmatched: 5. CDR3 bases: TGTGCCAGCAGACCTAGCGGGAGGTCGTACGAGCAGTACGTC. Encoded protein: CASRPSGRSYEQYV.

This clone has just a few counts. CDR3 residues: CASKRRARDGNNSPLHF. CDR3 bases: TGTGCCAGTAAAAGGAGGGCTCGAGATGGGAATAATTCACCCCTCCACTTT. V and J are TRBV19 and TRBJ1-6, with no clear D. Per the germline V gene, CDR1 is LNHDA and CDR2 is SQIVND (reference sequence). This CDR3 has 17 residues. Deletions cut 7 bases from V and 5 bases from J, with 21 bases between.

The chain links TRBV30 to TRBJ2-7; D is unclear. Germline V CDR1 and CDR2: GTSNPN, SVGIG (reference sequence). V was clipped by 3 bases and J by 2 bases, with 17 bases between them. The CDR3 sequence is 15 residues long. The CDR3 DNA is TGTGCCTGGAGGTCCGGTTTGTTAGCCCCCTACGAGCAGTACTTC. This translates into CAWRSGLLAPYEQYF.

As to this clone: The junction departs from germline at one end; a sequencing error may be responsible. The rearrangement joins TRBV7-9 to TRBJ2-1; TRBD2 aligns across 12 bases. CDR3 length: 16 residues. Germline V gene lookup returns CDR1 SEHNR and CDR2 FQNEAQ (reference sequence). The CDR3 spells CASSSGLAGTYNEQLF. The CDR3 region has the DNA TGTGCCAGCAGCTCCGGACTAGCGGGGACCTACAATGAGCAGCTCTTC.